This T cell receptor beta chain was profiled in a study of blood T cell repertoires in COVID-19. The CDR3 is 15 amino acids. Germline assignment: CDR1 MNHEY and CDR2 SVGAGI. After removal of 6 bases from V and 4 bases from J, the junction contained 7 bases not matched to a gene. Generated by immunoSEQ multiplex PCR, the TCRdb table keeps only in-frame clones and is missing some. The table has 160,000 or so clones, around 84% seen once. What was sequenced was PBMCs or T cells enriched from blood (not recorded which). The source is a man between 45 and 60 years old who had recovered from COVID-19. V is TRBV6-5 and J is TRBJ2-2, with 8 nucleotides matching TRBD2. CDR3 sequence reads: CASRRGGTGTGELFF. The DNA for the CDR3 is TGTGCCAGCAGACGGGGGGGCACGGGCACCGGGGAGCTGTTTTTT.